This T cell receptor (beta chain) comes out of a study of blood T cell repertoires in COVID-19. Turning to the study itself: The study drew acute and convalescent COVID-19 samples from the United States, Italy and Spain. Sample material is recorded as cDNA or gDNA derived from T cells, B-cell-depleted T cells, or PBMCs.

The germline gives CDR1 SGHTA, CDR2 FQGTGA. This CDR3 has 14 amino acids. J gave up 9 bases and V 5 bases, and 4 bases lay outside the gene matches. As originally analysed: Amplifying reference gene primers gave estimates of nucleated cell counts. The repertoire was sequenced with immunoSEQ multiplex PCR; TCRdb's copy has only in-frame clones and lacks some. V and J calls plus clone size are reproduced from that table; the DNA served to infer D and trimming. In the table there are tens of thousands of clones, roughly 83% of which are singletons. The chain links TRBV7-3 to TRBJ1-6, with 10 positions matching TRBD1. This clonotype was sampled from a woman older than 75 with acute or convalescent COVID-19. Sequenced input: peripheral blood. CDR3 sequence reads: CASSTGQGFSPLHF. CDR3 nucleotides: TGTGCCAGCAGCACGGGACAGGGGTTTTCACCCCTCCACTTT.